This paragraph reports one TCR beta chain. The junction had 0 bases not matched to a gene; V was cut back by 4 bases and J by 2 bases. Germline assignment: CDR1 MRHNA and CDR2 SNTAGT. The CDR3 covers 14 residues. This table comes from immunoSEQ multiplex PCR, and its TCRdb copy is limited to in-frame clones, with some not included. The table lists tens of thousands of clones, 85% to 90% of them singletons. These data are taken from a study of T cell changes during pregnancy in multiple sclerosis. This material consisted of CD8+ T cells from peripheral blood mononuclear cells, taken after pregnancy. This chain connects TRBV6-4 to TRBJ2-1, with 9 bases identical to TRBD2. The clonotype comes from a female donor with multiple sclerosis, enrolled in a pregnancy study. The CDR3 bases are TGTGCCAGCAGTGGCGGGGGGGCCTACAATGAGCAGTTCTTC. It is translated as CASSGGGAYNEQFF.